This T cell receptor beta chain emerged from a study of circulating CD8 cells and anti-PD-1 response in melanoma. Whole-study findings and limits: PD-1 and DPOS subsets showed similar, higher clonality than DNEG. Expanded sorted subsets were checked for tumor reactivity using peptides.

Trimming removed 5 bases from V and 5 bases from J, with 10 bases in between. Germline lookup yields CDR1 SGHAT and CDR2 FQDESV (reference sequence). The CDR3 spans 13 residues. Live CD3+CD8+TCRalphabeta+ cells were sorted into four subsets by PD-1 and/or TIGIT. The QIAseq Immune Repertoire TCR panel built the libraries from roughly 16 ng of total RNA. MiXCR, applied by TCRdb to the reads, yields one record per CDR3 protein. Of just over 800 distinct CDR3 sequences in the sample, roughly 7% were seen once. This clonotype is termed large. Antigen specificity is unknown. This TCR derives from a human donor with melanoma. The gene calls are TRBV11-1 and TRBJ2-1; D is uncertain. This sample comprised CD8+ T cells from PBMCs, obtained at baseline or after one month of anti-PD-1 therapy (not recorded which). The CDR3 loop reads CASSLTTDNEQFF. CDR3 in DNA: TGTGCCAGCAGCCTGACGACGGACAATGAGCAGTTCTTC.